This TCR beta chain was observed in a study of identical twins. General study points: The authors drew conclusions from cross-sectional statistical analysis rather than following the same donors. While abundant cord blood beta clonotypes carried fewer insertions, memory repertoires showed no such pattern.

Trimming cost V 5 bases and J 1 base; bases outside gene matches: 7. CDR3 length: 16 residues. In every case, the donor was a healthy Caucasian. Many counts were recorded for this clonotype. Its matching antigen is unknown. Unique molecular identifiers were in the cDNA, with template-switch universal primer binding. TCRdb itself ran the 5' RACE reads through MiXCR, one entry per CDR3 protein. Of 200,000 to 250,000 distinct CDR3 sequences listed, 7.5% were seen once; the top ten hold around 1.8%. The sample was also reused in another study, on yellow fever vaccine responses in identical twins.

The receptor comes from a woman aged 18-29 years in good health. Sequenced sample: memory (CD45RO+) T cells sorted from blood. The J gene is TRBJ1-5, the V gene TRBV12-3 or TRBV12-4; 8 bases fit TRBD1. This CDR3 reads CASSLGQGTSNQPQHF. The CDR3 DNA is TGTGCCAGCAGTCTCGGACAGGGCACGAGCAATCAGCCCCAGCATTTT.